The 15 T cell receptor beta chains below were found in one sample sequenced in a study of synovial regulatory T cells in juvenile arthritis. Sequenced by immunoSEQ multiplex PCR; TCRdb stores in-frame clones only, minus some. This sample carries about 9,600 clones, with around 2.1% going to the ten biggest clones. Sequencing input: Treg cells from blood. Subset described: remaining (HLA-DR-negative) circulating blood Treg cells. These receptor sequences come from a donor aged 2-35 years with juvenile idiopathic arthritis.

CDR3 sequence reads: CASSSHDRSQETQYF. The chain has TRBV11-2 and TRBJ2-5; TCRdb outputs TRBD1, but without DNA this stays unchecked. Germline V gives CDR1 SGHAT, CDR2 FQNNGV. The CDR3 extends over 15 amino acids. No DNA appears here.

The J gene is TRBJ2-1, the V gene TRBV7-9. Germline CDR1 and CDR2: SEHNR and FQNEAQ (reference sequence). The CDR3 is 15 residues long. No DNA is recorded. The CDR3 loop reads CASSPIRGVYNEQFF.

The CDR3 spells CASTSDRGTSFFQETQYF. J is TRBJ2-5 and V is TRBV12-5; as DNA is missing, the TRBD2 call by TCRdb cannot be tested. CDR1 is LGHNT and CDR2 is FRNRAP in the germline V gene. The CDR3 extends over 18 amino acids. No DNA sequence is on record.

The chain carries TRBV7-9 and TRBJ2-3; with no DNA, the TCRdb D assignment of TRBD2 cannot be verified. Looked up from germline, CDR1 is SEHNR and CDR2 is FQNEAQ (reference sequence). The length of the CDR3 is 16 residues. No DNA sequence was recorded. This CDR3 reads CASTSQVGGRGDTQYF. The complete variable domain, with remaining parts taken from reference TRBV7-9 and TRBJ2-3, reads DTGVSQNPRHKITKRGQNVTFRCDPISEHNRLYWYRQTLGQGPEFLTYFQNEAQLEKSRLLSDRFSAERPKGSFSTLEIQRTEQGDSAMYLCASTSQVGGRGDTQYFGPGTRLTVL.

The chain is built from TRBV18 and TRBJ2-5; TCRdb's D gene call, TRBD2, goes unchecked for lack of DNA. The CDR3 is 12 residues long. No DNA accompanies this entry. CDR1 is KGHSH and CDR2 is LQKENI in the germline V gene. The CDR3 reads CASSPTEETQYF.

The rearrangement links TRBV25-1 to TRBJ2-1; TCRdb gives TRBD2 as the D gene, but with no DNA this cannot be confirmed. CDR3 length: 14 residues. No DNA is given. The germline V gene has CDR1 MGHDK and CDR2 SYGVNS. This CDR3 reads CASSRSGGRNEQFF.

CDR3 sequence: CSVDAPNTEAFF. The rearrangement uses TRBV29-1 and TRBJ1-1. CDR1 SQVTM and CDR2 ANQGSEA come from the germline V gene. The CDR3 runs to 12 residues. DNA is not recorded here.

The chain joins TRBV6-1 to TRBJ2-5; TCRdb lists TRBD2, though no DNA is available to test this call. The CDR3 is 13 amino acids. No DNA appears here. Germline CDR1 reads MNHNS; CDR2 reads SASEGT. CDR3 amino acids: CASSAGNQETQYF.

The V call is TRBV6-1, the J call TRBJ2-5; TCRdb selects TRBD2, and the lack of DNA leaves this call unchecked. The germline gives CDR1 MNHNS, CDR2 SASEGT. This CDR3 is built from 12 residues. The coding DNA is unavailable. The CDR3 protein is CASSLSRETQYF.

This chain uses TRBV14 with TRBJ1-2. This CDR3 has 17 residues. No DNA appears here. The germline CDR1 and CDR2 sequences are SGHDN and FVKESK. CDR3 amino acids: CASSQDARDLRIGGYTF.

The CDR3 here is CASSIGTSGSKETQYF. This chain uses TRBV5-1 with TRBJ2-5; TCRdb gives TRBD2 as the D gene, but with no DNA this cannot be confirmed. This CDR3 comprises 16 residues. No DNA is listed. Per germline, CDR1 SGHRS and CDR2 YFSETQ. Variable domain in full (rest from reference TRBV5-1 and TRBJ2-5): KAGVTQTPRYLIKTRGQQVTLSCSPISGHRSVSWYQQTPGQGLQFLFEYFSETQRNKGNFPGRFSGRQFSNSRSEMNVSTLELGDSALYLCASSIGTSGSKETQYFGPGTRLLVL.

The V and J genes are TRBV5-4 and TRBJ2-3; the TRBD1 assignment by TCRdb is unverifiable without DNA. The CDR3 is 17 amino acids. No nucleotide data were recorded. Germline CDR1 SGHNT, CDR2 YYREEE (reference sequence). The CDR3 reads CASSFKAGVLYTDTQYF. Looking up the rest from reference TRBV5-4 and TRBJ2-3 gives the full variable domain: ETGVTQSPTHLIKTRGQQVTLRCSSQSGHNTVSWYQQALGQGPQFIFQYYREEENGRGNFPPRFSGLQFPNYSSELNVNALELDDSALYLCASSFKAGVLYTDTQYFGPGTRLTVL.

The V call is TRBV18, the J call TRBJ2-5. The CDR3 spans 14 residues. DNA is not on record. CDR1 is KGHSH and CDR2 is LQKENI in the germline V gene. The CDR3 loop is CASSPQVLQETQYF.

This clone is deemed medium-sized by its frequency. The chain uses TRBV5-4 and TRBJ2-1. The CDR3 spans 11 residues. No DNA is recorded. Germline CDR1 reads SGHNT; CDR2 reads YYREEE (reference sequence). This CDR3 reads CASSLENEQFF. The full variable domain, completed using reference TRBV5-4 and TRBJ2-1, is ETGVTQSPTHLIKTRGQQVTLRCSSQSGHNTVSWYQQALGQGPQFIFQYYREEENGRGNFPPRFSGLQFPNYSSELNVNALELDDSALYLCASSLENEQFFGPGTRLTVL.

This chain uses TRBV19 with TRBJ2-2; the D call of TRBD2 rests on TCRdb alone, since no DNA is present to check it. Germline V CDR1 and CDR2: LNHDA, SQIVND (reference sequence). The CDR3 loop spans 15 amino acids. The coding DNA is unavailable. CDR3 amino acids: CASSRTEGGAGELFF. Using reference TRBV19 and TRBJ2-2 for the parts outside the CDR3, the full variable domain is DGGITQSPKYLFRKEGQNVTLSCEQNLNHDAMYWYRQDPGQGLRLIYYSQIVNDFQKGDIAEGYSVSREKKESFPLTVTSAQKNPTAFYLCASSRTEGGAGELFFGEGSRLTVL.